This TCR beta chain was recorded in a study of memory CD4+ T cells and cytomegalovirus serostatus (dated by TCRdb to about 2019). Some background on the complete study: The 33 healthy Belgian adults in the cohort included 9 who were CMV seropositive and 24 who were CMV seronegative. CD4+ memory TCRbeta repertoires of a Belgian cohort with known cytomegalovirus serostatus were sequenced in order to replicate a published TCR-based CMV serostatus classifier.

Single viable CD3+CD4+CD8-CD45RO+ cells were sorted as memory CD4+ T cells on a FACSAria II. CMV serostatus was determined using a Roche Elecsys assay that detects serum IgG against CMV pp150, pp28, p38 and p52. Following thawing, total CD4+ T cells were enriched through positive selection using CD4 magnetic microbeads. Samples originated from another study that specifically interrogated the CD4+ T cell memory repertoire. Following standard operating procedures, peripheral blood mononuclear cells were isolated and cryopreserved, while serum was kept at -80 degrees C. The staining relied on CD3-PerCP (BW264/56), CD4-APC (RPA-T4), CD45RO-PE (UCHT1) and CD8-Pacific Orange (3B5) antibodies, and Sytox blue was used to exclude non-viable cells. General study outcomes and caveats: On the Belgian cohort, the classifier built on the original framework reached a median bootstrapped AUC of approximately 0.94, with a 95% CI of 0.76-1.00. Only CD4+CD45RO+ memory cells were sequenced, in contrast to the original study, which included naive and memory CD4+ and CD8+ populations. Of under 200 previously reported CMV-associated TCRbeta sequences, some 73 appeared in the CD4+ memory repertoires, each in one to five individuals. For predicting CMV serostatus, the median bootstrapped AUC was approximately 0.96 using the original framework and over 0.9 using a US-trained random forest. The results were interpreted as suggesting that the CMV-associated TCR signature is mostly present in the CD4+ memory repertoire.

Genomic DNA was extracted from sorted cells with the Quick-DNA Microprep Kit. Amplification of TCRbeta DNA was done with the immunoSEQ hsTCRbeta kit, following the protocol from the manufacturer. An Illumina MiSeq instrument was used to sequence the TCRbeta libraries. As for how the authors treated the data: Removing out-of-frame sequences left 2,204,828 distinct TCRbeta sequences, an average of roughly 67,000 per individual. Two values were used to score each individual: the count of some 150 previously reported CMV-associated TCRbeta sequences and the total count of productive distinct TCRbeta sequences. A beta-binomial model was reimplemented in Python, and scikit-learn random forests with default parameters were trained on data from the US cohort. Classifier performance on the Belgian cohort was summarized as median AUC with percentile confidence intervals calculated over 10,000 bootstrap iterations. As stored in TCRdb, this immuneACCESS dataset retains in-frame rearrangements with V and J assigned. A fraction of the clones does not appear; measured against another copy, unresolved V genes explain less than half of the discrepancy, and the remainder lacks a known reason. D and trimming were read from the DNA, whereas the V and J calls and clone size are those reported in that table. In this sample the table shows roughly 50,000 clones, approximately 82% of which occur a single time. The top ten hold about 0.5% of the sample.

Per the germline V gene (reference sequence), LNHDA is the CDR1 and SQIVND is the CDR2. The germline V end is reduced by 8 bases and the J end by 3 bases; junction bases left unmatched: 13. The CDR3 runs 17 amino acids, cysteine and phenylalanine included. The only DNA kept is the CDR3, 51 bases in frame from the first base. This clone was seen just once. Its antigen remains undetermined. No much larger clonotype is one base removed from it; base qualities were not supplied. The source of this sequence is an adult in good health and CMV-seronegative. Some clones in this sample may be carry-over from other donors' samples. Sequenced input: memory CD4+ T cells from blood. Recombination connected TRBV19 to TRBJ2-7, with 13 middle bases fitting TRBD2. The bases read TGTGCCAGTTCCCCCAGGGGGACTAGCGGGACCGGCTACGAGCAGTACTTC. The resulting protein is CASSPRGTSGTGYEQYF. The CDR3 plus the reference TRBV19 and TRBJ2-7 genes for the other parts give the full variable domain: DGGITQSPKYLFRKEGQNVTLSCEQNLNHDAMYWYRQDPGQGLRLIYYSQIVNDFQKGDIAEGYSVSREKKESFPLTVTSAQKNPTAFYLCASSPRGTSGTGYEQYFGPGTRLTVT.